This entry concerns a single T cell receptor beta chain. Lactation, pregnancy, other autoimmune disease or uncontrolled infection excluded patients. Clinical symptoms, serum thyroxine, TRAb, thyroid ultrasound and orbital computed tomography informed diagnoses. This CDR3 has 16 residues. Germline V gives CDR1 PRHDT, CDR2 FYEKMQ (reference sequence). V was pared by 5 bases and J by 0 bases, with 16 bases between. This entry belongs to a study of T cells in Graves' hyperthyroidism and ophthalmopathy. The source material, RNA transcripts, was used to amplify TCR beta CDR3 regions. HTBI primers were used for first-round RT-PCR of the TCR CDR3. MiXCR, applied by TCRdb to the multiplex PCR reads, yields one record per CDR3 protein. The table lists 600,000 to 700,000 distinct CDR3 sequences, about 45% of them singletons.

This chain joins TRBV13 and TRBJ1-1; weak D call: TRBD1 (5 bases). The TCR was taken from an adult man with Graves' disease, either hyperthyroidism or ophthalmopathy (not recorded which). Sequenced material: peripheral blood or thyroid tissue (not recorded which). In DNA, the CDR3 is TGTGCCAGCAGCATACCCCCAGGGTGGGTGAACACTGAAGCTTTCTTT. This gives the protein CASSIPPGWVNTEAFF.